This T cell receptor beta chain was documented in a study of cytomegalovirus exposure and HLA in healthy donors. Concerning this clone: Its antigen is unknown.

The CDR3 is 14 residues long. J gave up 8 bases and V 6 bases, and 8 bases lay outside the gene matches. Per germline, CDR1 MNHEY and CDR2 SVGAGI. Researchers ran the PCR with 60 Vbeta and 13 Jbeta primers. Authors' analysis steps: Later reanalysis found 75 million to 100 million unique TCR beta chains, 9 million to 12 million of them shared. The protocol was immunoSEQ multiplex PCR, while the TCRdb copy is restricted to in-frame clones and leaves out a portion. V and J calls and clone size are copied from that table; D and trimming were computed from the DNA. Counted here are more than 65,000 clones, about 74% occurring once; the ten biggest clones make up 8.5% to 14%. Whole-study results and caveats: Beyond CMV serostatus, there was no information to go on about immune exposure. There were some V segments, including TRBV6-2 and TRBV6-3, excluded as indistinguishable.

V usage is TRBV6-5 and J usage is TRBJ1-5, with TRBD1 identical over 9 bases. This sequence was found in a woman aged 55-69 years in good health and CMV-seropositive. The source material was PBMCs. CDR3 DNA sequence: TGTGCCAGCAGGGGGACAGGGAGTATTGAGCCCCAGCATTTT. Protein: CASRGTGSIEPQHF.